These 25 T cell receptor beta chains were sequenced from one sample in a study of cytomegalovirus exposure and HLA in healthy donors. The PCR had 60 Vbeta and 13 Jbeta primers. The repertoire was sequenced with immunoSEQ multiplex PCR; TCRdb's copy has only in-frame clones and lacks some. The table lists more than 95,000 clones, about three quarters of them singletons, with around 3.6% in the top ten. The source material was PBMCs. Receptors originate from a man aged 25 to 40 in good health and CMV-seronegative.

The genes are TRBV7-9 and TRBJ1-1; 7 bases line up with TRBD1. V shed 4 bases, J shed 0 bases, and the junction held 2 bases outside the gene matches. Germline V CDR1 and CDR2: SEHNR, FQNEAQ (reference sequence). This CDR3 region has 14 residues. DNA for the CDR3: TGTGCCAGCAGCTCCCAGGGGGTGAACACTGAAGCTTTCTTT. Protein sequence: CASSSQGVNTEAFF.

The rearrangement uses TRBV6-4 and TRBJ1-2, with TRBD1 as a possible D gene (6 bases). V was shortened by 6 bases and J by 3 bases, with 17 bases between the two germline ends. Germline CDR1 MRHNA, CDR2 SNTAGT. The CDR3 sequence is 15 residues long. The CDR3 here is CASRETGGAYYGYTF. The CDR3 DNA follows: TGTGCCAGCAGGGAGACAGGCGGCGCCTACTATGGCTACACCTTC.

This clone was recorded once. The chain joins TRBV16 to TRBJ2-7; 10 positions match TRBD1. Trimming removed 0 bases from V and 2 bases from J; junction bases left unmatched: 13. The CDR3 contains 19 residues. Germline loops: CDR1 KGHSY, CDR2 FQNENV. The CDR3 reads CASSQSPGQGVLFTYEQYF. In DNA form, the CDR3 reads TGTGCCAGCAGCCAATCTCCAGGACAGGGGGTACTTTTTACCTACGAGCAGTACTTC.

The rearrangement uses TRBV13 and TRBJ1-2; possibly TRBD1 for D (6 bases). Trimming took 5 bases from V and 3 from J, leaving 16 bases between them. This CDR3 is 15 amino acids long. Germline CDR1 PRHDT, CDR2 FYEKMQ (reference sequence). CDR3 DNA: TGTGCCAGCAGCGCCTACAGGGATTCGGACTATGGCTACACCTTC. It specifies CASSAYRDSDYGYTF.

This chain connects TRBV6-5 to TRBJ1-5; maybe TRBD1 (6 bases). The CDR3 sequence is 15 residues long. Trimming pared 6 bases from V and 1 base from J, leaving 13 bases between. CDR1 and CDR2 from the germline V gene are MNHEY and SVGAGI. CDR3 DNA: TGTGCCAGCAGGGGCGGGCAGGGGAGCAATCAGCCCCAGCATTTT. This gives the protein CASRGGQGSNQPQHF.

This clone was seen a few times. The rearrangement links TRBV4-2 to TRBJ2-7; 9 nucleotides align to TRBD2. J lost 5 bases, V lost 0 bases, and 5 bases had no gene match. The CDR3 is 15 amino acids. The V gene's germline CDR1 is LGHNA and CDR2 YNFKEQ. This CDR3 is CASSQDAGGPDEQYF. CDR3 DNA sequence: TGTGCCAGCAGCCAAGATGCGGGGGGGCCTGACGAGCAGTACTTC.

V gene TRBV7-3 combines with J gene TRBJ2-1, with a tentative D call TRBD2 (6 bases). The CDR3 contains 16 residues. Between the trimmed V and J ends, which lost 5 bases and 0 bases, there was a span of 14 bases. Per the germline V gene, CDR1 is SGHTA and CDR2 is FQGTGA. The CDR3 nucleotides read TGTGCCAGCAGCCCGTTAGCGGCAAGCTCCTACAATGAGCAGTTCTTC. This encodes CASSPLAASSYNEQFF.

The gene calls are TRBV18 and TRBJ1-1, with D maybe TRBD1 (5 bases). The germline CDR1 and CDR2 sequences are KGHSH and LQKENI. The CDR3 consists of 16 residues. V lost 3 bases and J lost 5, with 19 bases in between. The CDR3 sequence is CASSPSYGGGNTEAFF. DNA for the CDR3: TGTGCCAGCTCACCTTCGTACGGGGGTGGTAATACTGAAGCTTTCTTT. Supplemented by reference TRBV18 and TRBJ1-1, the full variable domain reads NAGVMQNPRHLVRRRGQEARLRCSPMKGHSHVYWYRQLPEEGLKFMVYLQKENIIDESGMPKERFSAEFPKEGPSILRIQQVVRGDSAAYFCASSPSYGGGNTEAFFGQGTRLTVV.

J is TRBJ2-7 and V is TRBV7-2; possibly TRBD2 for D (6 bases). Germline values: CDR1 SGHTA, CDR2 FQGNSA. The CDR3 totals 15 residues. Trimming removed 0 bases at V and 0 bases at J, with 9 bases between. The CDR3 DNA follows: TGTGCCAGCAGCTTAGCGGGGGGACCCTCCTACGAGCAGTACTTC. Residues: CASSLAGGPSYEQYF.

The chain recombines TRBV18 with TRBJ1-1; 7 nucleotides line up with TRBD1. The CDR3 has 14 amino acids. The germline gives CDR1 KGHSH, CDR2 LQKENI. The V gene end was trimmed by 4 bases and the J gene end by 4 bases; junction bases not matched to a gene: 6. The CDR3 DNA is TGTGCCAGCTCACTGAAACAGGGGAGCACTGAAGCTTTCTTT. It encodes CASSLKQGSTEAFF.

This clone was counted once. The rearrangement links TRBV6-5 to TRBJ2-2; 13 bases are shared with TRBD2. Trimming took 6 bases from V and 5 from J; bases not matched to a gene: 3. Germline V lookup: CDR1 MNHEY, CDR2 SVGAGI. The CDR3 covers 15 residues. CDR3 in DNA: TGTGCCAGCAGGCGACTAGCGGGAGGAACCGGGGAGCTGTTTTTT. Translated, it gives CASRRLAGGTGELFF.

The genes are TRBV11-1 and TRBJ1-2, with 9 nucleotides matching TRBD1. Trimming took 5 bases from V and 3 from J; bases not matched to a gene: 7. The CDR3 consists of 15 residues. From germline, CDR1 is SGHAT and CDR2 FQDESV (reference sequence). The CDR3: CASSPRDRVYYGYTF. CDR3 nucleotide sequence: TGTGCCAGCAGCCCCCGGGACAGGGTTTACTATGGCTACACCTTC.

The chain couples TRBV5-1 to TRBJ2-3; 8 bases fit TRBD2. Losses at the gene ends were 3 bases for V and 0 bases for J; bases not matched to a gene: 3. There are 15 residues in the CDR3. Germline values: CDR1 SGHRS, CDR2 YFSETQ. CDR3 DNA: TGCGCCAGCAGCTCGACTAGCGCAAGCACAGATACGCAGTATTTT. Protein sequence: CASSSTSASTDTQYF.

The J gene is TRBJ1-1, the V gene TRBV6-5; D is unclear. Germline CDR1 and CDR2: MNHEY and SVGAGI. Between the trimmed V and J ends, which lost 0 bases and 7 bases, there was a span of 9 bases. This CDR3 has 13 amino acids. As DNA, the CDR3 is TGTGCCAGCAGTTACTCACGGGGATTTGAAGCTTTCTTT. Amino acid sequence: CASSYSRGFEAFF.

This clone has more than one count but fewer than ten. Other DNA sequences from this sample encode an identical CDR3 as well. This chain connects TRBV5-6 to TRBJ2-7; 7 bases are shared with TRBD2. This CDR3 is built from 14 residues. V gave up 0 bases and J gave up 4 bases; unmatched junction bases: 4. The germline V gene encodes CDR1 SGHDT and CDR2 YYEEEE. CDR3: CASSLVLAEYEQYF. Written as DNA, the CDR3 is TGTGCCAGCAGCTTGGTTCTAGCGGAGTACGAGCAGTACTTC.

The chain couples TRBV9 to TRBJ1-6; possibly TRBD1 for D (6 bases). From germline, CDR1 is SGDLS and CDR2 YYNGEE. This CDR3 spans 14 amino acids. Trimming shortened V by 3 bases and J by 10 bases, and 14 bases separated the two germline ends. Here the CDR3 reads CASSGTANSSPLHF. In nucleotides, the CDR3 is TGTGCCAGCAGCGGGACAGCCAACTCGTCACCCCTCCACTTT.

This chain joins TRBV6-5 and TRBJ2-2; TRBD2 is a possible D gene (6 bases). The ends were cut back, 0 bases at V and 5 bases at J, with 7 bases in the middle. The CDR3 runs to 14 residues. CDR1 is MNHEY, CDR2 SVGAGI, per germline. The chain's CDR3 is CASSYSAGTGELFF. The CDR3 nucleotides read TGTGCCAGCAGTTACTCCGCGGGGACCGGGGAGCTGTTTTTT.

The sample holds a few counts of this clone. The chain has TRBV19 and TRBJ1-2; 7 nucleotides match TRBD1. The germline V gene has CDR1 LNHDA and CDR2 SQIVND (reference sequence). The CDR3 totals 13 residues. Unmatched junction bases numbered 5, after V lost 4 bases and J lost 6 bases. CDR3 sequence: CASSNRGWNGYTF. The CDR3 coding sequence is TGTGCCAGTAGTAACAGGGGATGGAATGGCTACACCTTC.

The genes are TRBV27 and TRBJ1-2; the D gene is possibly TRBD1 (5 bases). The V gene lost 2 bases and the J gene lost 8 bases, with 12 bases spanning the gap. Germline V lookup: CDR1 MNHEY, CDR2 SMNVEV (reference sequence). This CDR3 contains 13 residues. DNA for the CDR3: TGTGCCAGCAGTTTAATTGGGGGGGACGGCTACACCTTC. It codes for CASSLIGGDGYTF.

The chain recombines TRBV18 with TRBJ2-2; D may be TRBD1 (5 bases). V was shortened by 3 bases and J by 3 bases, with 11 bases between the two germline ends. Germline CDR1 KGHSH, CDR2 LQKENI. The CDR3 is made up of 15 amino acids. The CDR3 protein is CASSPGRVDTGELFF. CDR3 bases: TGTGCCAGCTCACCGGGCAGGGTGGACACCGGGGAGCTGTTTTTT.

The rearrangement links TRBV5-6 to TRBJ1-2; D gene ambiguous. V was pared by 0 bases and J by 2 bases, with 11 bases between. The CDR3 runs to 15 residues. CDR1 is SGHDT, CDR2 YYEEEE, per germline. CDR3 sequence reads: CASSLEELINYGYTF. In nucleotides, the CDR3 is TGTGCCAGCAGCTTGGAAGAGCTGATAAACTATGGCTACACCTTC.

The chain recombines TRBV11-2 with TRBJ1-2; TRBD1 matches 7 bases. The CDR3 sequence is 14 residues long. The V gene end was trimmed by 4 bases and the J gene end by 2 bases; junction bases not matched to a gene: 4. Germline V lookup: CDR1 SGHAT, CDR2 FQNNGV. Here the CDR3 DNA reads TGTGCCAGCAGCTCGGGGACAGCCAACTATGGCTACACCTTC. Its protein is CASSSGTANYGYTF.

V is TRBV4-2 and J is TRBJ2-7, with TRBD2 matching over 8 bases. CDR1 is LGHNA and CDR2 is YNFKEQ in the germline V gene. Trimming cost V 3 bases and J 1 base; bases outside gene matches: 5. This CDR3 is 15 amino acids long. The CDR3 DNA reads TGTGCCAGCAGCCACGGACTAGCAGATTCCTACGAGCAGTACTTC. Its protein product is CASSHGLADSYEQYF.

J is TRBJ2-1 and V is TRBV9, with 8 nucleotides matching TRBD1. The junction had 14 bases not matched to a gene; V was cut back by 0 bases and J by 15 bases. The CDR3 sequence is 15 residues long. Germline V gene sequence: CDR1 SGDLS, CDR2 YYNGEE. The CDR3 bases are TGTGCCAGCAGCGTAGCTGGGACAGGTCCCACCTCTGGGTTCTTC. Amino acids: CASSVAGTGPTSGFF.

V and J are TRBV27 and TRBJ2-1; 8 bases line up with TRBD2. Trimming at V came to 5 bases and at J to 8 bases, leaving 14 bases not matched to a gene. CDR1 and CDR2 (germline): MNHEY, SMNVEV (reference sequence). The CDR3 runs 16 residues. The CDR3 sequence is CASSLRLSGSRYEQFF. The CDR3, as DNA: TGTGCCAGCAGTCTCCGTCTGAGCGGGAGTAGGTATGAGCAGTTCTTC.